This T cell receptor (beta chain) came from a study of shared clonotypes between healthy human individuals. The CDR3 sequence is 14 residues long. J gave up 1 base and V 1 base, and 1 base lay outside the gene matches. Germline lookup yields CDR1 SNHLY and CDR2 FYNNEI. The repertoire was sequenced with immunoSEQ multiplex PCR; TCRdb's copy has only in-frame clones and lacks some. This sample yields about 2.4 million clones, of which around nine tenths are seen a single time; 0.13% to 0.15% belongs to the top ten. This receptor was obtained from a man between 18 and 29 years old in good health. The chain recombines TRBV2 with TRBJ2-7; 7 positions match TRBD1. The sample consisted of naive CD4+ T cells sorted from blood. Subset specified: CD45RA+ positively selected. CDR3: CASSEVGQSYEQYF. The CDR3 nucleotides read TGTGCCAGCAGTGAAGTGGGACAGTCCTACGAGCAGTACTTC.